This TCR beta chain was captured in a study of T cells in localized non-small cell lung cancer. The study, taken as a whole, reports: Measurement of T cell clonality placed uninvolved adjacent lung highest, above the level in tumor.

Details on this clone: No antigen is known for it.

V dropped 5 bases and J dropped 5 bases, with 26 bases sitting between them. CDR1 is SGHRS and CDR2 is YFSETQ in the germline V gene. The CDR3 totals 18 residues. The table came from immunoSEQ multiplex PCR; TCRdb's copy has only in-frame clones and leaves some out. The top ten clones hold 4.1% of a sample with 90,000 to 100,000 clones, more than 75% of them seen once. V gene TRBV5-1 combines with J gene TRBJ2-1; possibly TRBD1 for D (6 bases). Material: PBMCs, obtained before any cancer treatment. The origin of this receptor is a woman between 35 and 75 years old with stage II squamous cell lung carcinoma. CDR3 region: CASRFPPGDQAPNNEQFF. CDR3 sequence (DNA): TGCGCCAGCAGATTCCCCCCAGGGGATCAGGCCCCCAACAATGAGCAGTTCTTC.